The clone carrying this T cell receptor (beta chain) was counted once. This sample is part of a study of shared clonotypes between healthy human individuals. Assay used: immunoSEQ multiplex PCR; TCRdb lists only in-frame clones, some missing. The data hold over 850,000 clones, with 70% to 80% observed a single time. Sequencing was done on a sample of memory CD4+ T cells from PBMCs. Subset: CD45RA-negative fraction. The receptor's source is a man younger than 35 in good health. Some clones in this sample may be carry-over from other donors' samples.

The CDR3 here is CASSLNTWARELFF. DNA for the CDR3: TGTGCCAGCAGCCTAAATACCTGGGCAAGGGAGCTGTTTTTT. V gene TRBV11-3 combines with J gene TRBJ2-2, with D unresolved. V was shortened by 5 bases and J by 9 bases, with 16 bases between the two germline ends. CDR1 SGHNT and CDR2 YENEEA come from the germline V gene. This CDR3 contains 14 residues.